These 9 T cell receptor beta chains share one sample of origin, sequenced in a study of breast tumors, draining lymph nodes, adjacent tissues. Samples came from axillary lymph nodes draining the breast cancer. Via MiXCR, TCRdb re-called the multiplex PCR reads, giving one row per CDR3 protein. The sample includes fewer than 150,000 distinct CDR3 sequences, 21% of them seen just once. Input material: axillary lymph node tissue. The source of these receptors is a female donor with breast cancer. Some clones in this sample may be carry-over from other donors' samples.

In the case of this clonotype: A much larger clone sits a single nucleotide away, making a read error possible. The chain links TRBV11-1 to TRBJ2-3, with D maybe TRBD2 (6 bases). Per germline, CDR1 SGHAT and CDR2 FQDESV (reference sequence). The CDR3 consists of 12 residues. CDR3 in DNA: TGTGCCAGCAGCGCGACTAGAGATACGCAGTGTTTT. This translates into CASSATRDTQCF.

V is TRBV28 and J is TRBJ1-5; 10 positions agree with TRBD1. This CDR3 contains 14 residues. Trimming took 3 bases from V and 8 from J; bases not matched to a gene: 4. Germline CDR1 and CDR2: MDHEN and SYDVKM. For the CDR3, the DNA is TGTGCCAGCAGTTTGACAGGGGGCAGGGAGCCCCAGCATTTT. Translation: CASSLTGGREPQHF.

In this sample, this clonotype turned up many times. V usage is TRBV11-2 and J usage is TRBJ2-7; TRBD2 agrees at 10 bases. Unmatched junction bases numbered 16, after V lost 5 bases and J lost 6 bases. Germline-derived CDR1 and CDR2 are SGHAT and FQNNGV. CDR3 length: 17 residues. The CDR3 here is CASSHRLERGGLGEQYF. The DNA for the CDR3 is TGTGCCAGCAGCCATCGTTTGGAGCGGGGGGGACTAGGCGAGCAGTACTTC.

In regard to this clonotype: A much larger clonotype is one base distant, so this may be a read error. V and J are TRBV3-1 and TRBJ2-1, with D perhaps TRBD1 (6 bases). In germline, CDR1 is LGHDT, CDR2 YNNKEL (reference sequence). Trimming removed 4 bases at V and 10 bases at J, with 14 bases between. This CDR3 contains 13 residues. CDR3 loop: CASSRGARGEQFF. CDR3 nucleotides: TGTGCCAGCAGCCGAGGGGCGAGGGGGGAGCAGTTCTTC.

Details on this clonotype: A read error may explain this, as a much larger clone is one base away. For the CDR3, the DNA is TGTGCCAGCAGCGCGACAGGGGCTTTTGGAAACTCCATATATTTT. Translation gives CASSATGAFGNSIYF. The chain combines TRBV9 with TRBJ1-3; TRBD1 aligns across 8 bases. The CDR3 length is 15 residues. The V gene's germline CDR1 is SGDLS and CDR2 YYNGEE.

Note on this clonotype: A much larger clone lies one base from this, so it may be a read error. The chain uses TRBV6-1 and TRBJ2-5, with D perhaps TRBD2 (6 bases). The CDR3 runs to 13 residues. Trimming took 6 bases from V and 7 from J, leaving 15 bases between them. Germline V gene lookup returns CDR1 MNHNS and CDR2 SASEGT. CDR3 nucleotide sequence: TGTGCCAGCAGCAACGACAGACTAGGGACCCAGTACTTC. As protein: CASSNDRLGTQYF.

This clonotype was observed a few times. CDR3 in DNA: TGTGCCAGTAGTCAAGACAGGGGTGGGCCAATGGCCCAGTACTTC. Its protein is CASSQDRGGPMAQYF. The rearrangement joins TRBV19 to TRBJ2-5; 8 bases match TRBD1. The J segment lost 9 bases and the V segment lost 5 bases, leaving 14 bases of the junction unmatched. The CDR3 length is 15 residues. The germline V gene encodes CDR1 LNHDA and CDR2 SQIVND (reference sequence).

This clonotype was detected many times. This chain uses TRBV3-1 with TRBJ1-2; TRBD1 agrees at 7 bases. V was pared by 1 base and J by 3 bases, with 14 bases of the junction left unmatched. This CDR3 region has 18 residues. Germline-derived CDR1 and CDR2 are LGHDT and YNNKEL (reference sequence). CDR3 nucleotides: TGTGCCAGCAGCCAAGCTGCGCCCGAAATTCAGGGGGACTATGGCTACACCTTC. Protein product: CASSQAAPEIQGDYGYTF.

This clonotype has ten or more counts. This rearrangement joins TRBV29-1 to TRBJ1-2, with 9 bases aligning to TRBD1. Germline V gene sequence: CDR1 SQVTM, CDR2 ANQGSEA. J was trimmed by 6 bases and V by 7 bases; bases with no gene match: 6. There are 12 residues in the CDR3. CDR3 in DNA: TGCAGCGCCCTGGGACAGGGCGATGGCTACACCTTC. Protein: CSALGQGDGYTF.